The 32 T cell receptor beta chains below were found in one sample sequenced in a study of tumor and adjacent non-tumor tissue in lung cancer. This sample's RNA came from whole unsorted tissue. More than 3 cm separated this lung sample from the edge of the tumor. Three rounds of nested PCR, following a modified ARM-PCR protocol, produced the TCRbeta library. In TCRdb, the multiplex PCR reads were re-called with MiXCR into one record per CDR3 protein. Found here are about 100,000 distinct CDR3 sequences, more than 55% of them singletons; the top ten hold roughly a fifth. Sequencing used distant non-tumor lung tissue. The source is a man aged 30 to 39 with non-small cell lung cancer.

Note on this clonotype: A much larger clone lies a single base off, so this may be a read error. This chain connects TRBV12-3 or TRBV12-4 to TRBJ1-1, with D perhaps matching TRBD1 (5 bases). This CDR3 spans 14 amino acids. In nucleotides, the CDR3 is TGTGCCAGCAGTTTAGGTCCCGCGGACACTGAAGTTTTCTTT. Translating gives CASSLGPADTEVFF.

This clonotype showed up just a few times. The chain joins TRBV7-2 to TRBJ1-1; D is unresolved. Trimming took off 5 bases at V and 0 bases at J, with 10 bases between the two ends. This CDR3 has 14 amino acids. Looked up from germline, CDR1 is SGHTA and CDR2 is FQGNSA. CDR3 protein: CASSAGRLNTEAFF. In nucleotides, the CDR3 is TGTGCCAGCAGCGCCGGGCGACTGAACACTGAAGCTTTCTTT.

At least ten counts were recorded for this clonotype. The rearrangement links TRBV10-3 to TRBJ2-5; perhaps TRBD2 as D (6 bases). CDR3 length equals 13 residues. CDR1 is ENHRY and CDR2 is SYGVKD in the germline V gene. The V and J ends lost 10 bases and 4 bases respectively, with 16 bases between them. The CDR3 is CATDTGELETQYF. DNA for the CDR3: TGTGCCACCGACACGGGGGAGTTAGAGACCCAGTACTTC.

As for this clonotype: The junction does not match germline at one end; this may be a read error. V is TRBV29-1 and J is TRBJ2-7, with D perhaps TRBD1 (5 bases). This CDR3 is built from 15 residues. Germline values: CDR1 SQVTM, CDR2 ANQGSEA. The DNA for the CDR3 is TGCTGCGTTGAAGCGCCCAGGGTCGGATTACGCGAGCAGTACTTC. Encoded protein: CCVEAPRVGLREQYF.

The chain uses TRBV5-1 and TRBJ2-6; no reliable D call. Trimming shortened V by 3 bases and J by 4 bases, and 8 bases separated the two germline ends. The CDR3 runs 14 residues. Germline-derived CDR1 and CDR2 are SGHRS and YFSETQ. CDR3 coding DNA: TGCGCCAGCAGCTCCGACCCGGGGGCCAACGTCCTGACTTTC. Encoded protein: CASSSDPGANVLTF.

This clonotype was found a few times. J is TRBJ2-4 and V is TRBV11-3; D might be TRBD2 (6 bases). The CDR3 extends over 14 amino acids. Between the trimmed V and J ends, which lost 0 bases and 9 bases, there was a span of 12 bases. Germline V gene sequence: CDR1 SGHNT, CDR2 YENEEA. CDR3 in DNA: TGTGCCAGCAGCTTAGATGGAGGGCAAGGCATTCAGTACTTC. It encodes CASSLDGGQGIQYF.

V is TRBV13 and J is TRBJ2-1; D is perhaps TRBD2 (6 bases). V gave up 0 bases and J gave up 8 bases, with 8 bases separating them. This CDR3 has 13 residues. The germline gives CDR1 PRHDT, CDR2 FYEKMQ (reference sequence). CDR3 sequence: CASSLGPSDEQFF. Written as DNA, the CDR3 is TGTGCCAGCAGCTTAGGGCCTAGCGATGAGCAGTTCTTC.

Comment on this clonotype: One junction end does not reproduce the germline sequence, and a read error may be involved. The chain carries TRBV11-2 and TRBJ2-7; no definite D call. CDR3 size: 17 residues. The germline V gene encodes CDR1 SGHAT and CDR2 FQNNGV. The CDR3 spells CASSQDHVYPSSYEQYF. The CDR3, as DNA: TGCGCCAGCAGCCAAGATCATGTCTACCCCAGCTCCTACGAGCAGTACTTC.

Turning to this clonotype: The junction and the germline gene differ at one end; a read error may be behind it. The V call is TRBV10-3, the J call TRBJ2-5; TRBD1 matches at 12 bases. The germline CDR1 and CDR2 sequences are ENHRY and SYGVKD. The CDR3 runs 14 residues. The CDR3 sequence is CATVRDRGREAQNF. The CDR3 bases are TGTGCCACTGTCCGGGACAGGGGGCGAGAGGCCCAGAACTTC.

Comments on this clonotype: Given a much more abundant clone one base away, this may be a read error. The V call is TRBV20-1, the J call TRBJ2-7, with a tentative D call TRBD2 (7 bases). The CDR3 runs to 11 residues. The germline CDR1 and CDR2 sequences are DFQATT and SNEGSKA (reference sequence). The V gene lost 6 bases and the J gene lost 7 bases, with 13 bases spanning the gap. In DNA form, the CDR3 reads TGCAGTGCCACGGGGGGCGAGGAGCAGTACTTC. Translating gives CSATGGEEQYF.

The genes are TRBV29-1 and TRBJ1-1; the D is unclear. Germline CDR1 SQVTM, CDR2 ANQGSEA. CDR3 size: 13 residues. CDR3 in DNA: TGCAGTCTAGAAGAGGATGCCGGAGCTGAAGCTTTCTTT. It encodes CSLEEDAGAEAFF.

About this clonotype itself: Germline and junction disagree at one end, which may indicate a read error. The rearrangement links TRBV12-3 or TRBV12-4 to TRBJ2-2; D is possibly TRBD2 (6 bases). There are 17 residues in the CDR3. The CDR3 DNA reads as TGTCCCAGCAGCCTGTGGGGAGGCGCATGCAACACCGGGGAGCTGTTTTTT. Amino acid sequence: CPSSLWGGACNTGELFF.

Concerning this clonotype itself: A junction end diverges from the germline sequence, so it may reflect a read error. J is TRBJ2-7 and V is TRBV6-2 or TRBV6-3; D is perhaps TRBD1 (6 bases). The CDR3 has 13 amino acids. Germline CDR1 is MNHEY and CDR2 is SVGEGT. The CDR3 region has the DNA TGTGCAAGCAGTTACCGCATAGGGGGCGAGCAGTACTTC. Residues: CASSYRIGGEQYF.

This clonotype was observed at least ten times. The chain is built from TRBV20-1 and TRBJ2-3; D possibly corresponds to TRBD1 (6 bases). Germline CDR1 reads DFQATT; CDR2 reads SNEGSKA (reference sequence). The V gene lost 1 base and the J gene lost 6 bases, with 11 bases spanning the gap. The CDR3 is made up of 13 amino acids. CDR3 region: CSARVTGRDTQYF. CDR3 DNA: TGCAGTGCTAGAGTAACAGGGCGGGATACGCAGTATTTT.

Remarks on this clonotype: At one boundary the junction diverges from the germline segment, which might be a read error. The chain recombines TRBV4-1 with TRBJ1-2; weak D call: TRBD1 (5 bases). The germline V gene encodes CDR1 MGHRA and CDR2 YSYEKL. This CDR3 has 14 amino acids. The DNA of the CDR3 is TGCGCCAGCAGCCAAGATCTGCGGGGCTATGACTACACCTTC. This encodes CASSQDLRGYDYTF.

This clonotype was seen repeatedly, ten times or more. As DNA, the CDR3 is TGTGCCAGCAGCCCGGGCAGGATAAACACCGGGGAGCTGTTTTTT. Protein product: CASSPGRINTGELFF. The chain couples TRBV12-3 or TRBV12-4 to TRBJ2-2, with D unresolved. Trimming took 6 bases from V and 2 from J, leaving 13 bases between them. This CDR3 has 15 amino acids.

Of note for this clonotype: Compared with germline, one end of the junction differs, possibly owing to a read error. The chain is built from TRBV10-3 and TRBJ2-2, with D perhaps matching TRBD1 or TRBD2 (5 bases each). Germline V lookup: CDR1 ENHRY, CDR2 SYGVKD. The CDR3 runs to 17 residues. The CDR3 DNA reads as TGTGCCATCGGTGAGTGCACCGGGACCGCGAACACCGGGGAGCTGTTTTTT. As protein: CAIGECTGTANTGELFF.

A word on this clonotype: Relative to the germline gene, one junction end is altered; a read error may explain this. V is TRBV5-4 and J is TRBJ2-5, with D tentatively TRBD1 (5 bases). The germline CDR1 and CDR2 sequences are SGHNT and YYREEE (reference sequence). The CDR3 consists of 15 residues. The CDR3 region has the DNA TGTGTCAGCAGCTTCCGACAGTCCGAACAAGAGACCCAGTACTTC. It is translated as CVSSFRQSEQETQYF.

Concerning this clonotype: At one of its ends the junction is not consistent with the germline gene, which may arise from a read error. CDR3 in amino acids: CTSSQDGVAEAFF. The CDR3 DNA reads as TGTACCAGCAGCCAAGACGGTGTCGCTGAAGCTTTCTTT. The chain is built from TRBV4-1 and TRBJ1-1; D is uncertain. CDR1 and CDR2 (germline): MGHRA, YSYEKL. This CDR3 is built from 13 residues.

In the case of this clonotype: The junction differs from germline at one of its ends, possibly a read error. CDR3 nucleotide sequence: TGTGCCGGCAGTGCGCGACAGTGGGACACTGAGGCTTTCTTT. It translates to CAGSARQWDTEAFF. V usage is TRBV11-2 and J usage is TRBJ1-1; D may be TRBD1 (6 bases). This CDR3 is built from 14 residues. Germline lookup yields CDR1 SGHAT and CDR2 FQNNGV.

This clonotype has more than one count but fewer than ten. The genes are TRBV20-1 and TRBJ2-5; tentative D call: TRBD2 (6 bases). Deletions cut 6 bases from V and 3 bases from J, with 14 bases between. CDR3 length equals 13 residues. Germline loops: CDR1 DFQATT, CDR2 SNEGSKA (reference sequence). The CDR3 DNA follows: TGCAGTGCGGAGGGGTGGGGAAAAGAGACCCAGTACTTC. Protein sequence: CSAEGWGKETQYF.

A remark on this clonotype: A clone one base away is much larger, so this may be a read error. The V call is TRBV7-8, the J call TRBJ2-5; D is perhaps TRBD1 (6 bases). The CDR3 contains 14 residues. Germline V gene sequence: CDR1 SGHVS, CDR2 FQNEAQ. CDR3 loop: CVSSSTGIGETQYF. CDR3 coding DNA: TGTGTCAGCAGCTCCACAGGGATTGGAGAGACCCAGTACTTC.

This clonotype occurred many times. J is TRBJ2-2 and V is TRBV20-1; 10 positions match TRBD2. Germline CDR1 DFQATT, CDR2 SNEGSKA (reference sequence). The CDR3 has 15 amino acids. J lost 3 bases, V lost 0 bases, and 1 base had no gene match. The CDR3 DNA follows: TGCAGTGCTAGAGATCTAGCGGGAGACACCGGGGAGCTGTTTTTT. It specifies CSARDLAGDTGELFF.

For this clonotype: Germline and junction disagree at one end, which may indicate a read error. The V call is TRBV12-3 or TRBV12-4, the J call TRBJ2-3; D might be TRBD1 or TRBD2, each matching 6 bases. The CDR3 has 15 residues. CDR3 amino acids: CAISTQGLSTDTQYF. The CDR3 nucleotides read TGTGCCATCAGCACACAGGGACTTAGCACAGATACGCAATATTTT.

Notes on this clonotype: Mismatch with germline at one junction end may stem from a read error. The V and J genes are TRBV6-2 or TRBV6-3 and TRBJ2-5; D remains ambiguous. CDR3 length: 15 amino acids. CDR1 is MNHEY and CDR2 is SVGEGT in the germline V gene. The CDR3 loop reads CTSTSPEDMEETQYF. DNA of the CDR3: TGTACCAGCACCTCCCCTGAGGATATGGAAGAGACCCAGTACTTC.

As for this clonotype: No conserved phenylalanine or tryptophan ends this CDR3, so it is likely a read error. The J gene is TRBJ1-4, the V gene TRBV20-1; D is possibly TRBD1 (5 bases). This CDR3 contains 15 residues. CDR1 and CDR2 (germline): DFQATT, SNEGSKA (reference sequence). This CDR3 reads CSAPGVRTTNEKLFS. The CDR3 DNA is TGCAGTGCTCCCGGGGTTCGGACAACTAATGAAAAGCTGTTTTCT.

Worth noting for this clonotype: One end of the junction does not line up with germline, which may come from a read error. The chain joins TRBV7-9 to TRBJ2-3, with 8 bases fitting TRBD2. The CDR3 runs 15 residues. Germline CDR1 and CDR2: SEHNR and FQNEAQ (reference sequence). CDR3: CASSFWRGAADMQYF. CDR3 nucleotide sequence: TGTGCCAGCAGCTTCTGGCGGGGGGCCGCAGATATGCAGTATTTT.

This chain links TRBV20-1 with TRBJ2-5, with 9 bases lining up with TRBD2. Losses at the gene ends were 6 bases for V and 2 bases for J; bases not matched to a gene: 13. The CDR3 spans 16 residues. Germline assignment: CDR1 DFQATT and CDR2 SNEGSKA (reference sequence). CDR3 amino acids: CSARRWTGLAQETQYF. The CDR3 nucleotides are TGCAGTGCGAGAAGGTGGACGGGACTAGCACAAGAGACCCAGTACTTC.

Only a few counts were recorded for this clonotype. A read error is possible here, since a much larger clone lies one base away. CDR3 sequence reads: CSAMPPLPYNVQFF. The DNA for the CDR3 is TGCAGTGCAATGCCGCCGCTTCCTTACAATGTGCAGTTCTTC. The genes are TRBV20-1 and TRBJ2-1, with D unresolved. CDR1 is DFQATT, CDR2 SNEGSKA, per germline (reference sequence). The CDR3 is made up of 14 amino acids.

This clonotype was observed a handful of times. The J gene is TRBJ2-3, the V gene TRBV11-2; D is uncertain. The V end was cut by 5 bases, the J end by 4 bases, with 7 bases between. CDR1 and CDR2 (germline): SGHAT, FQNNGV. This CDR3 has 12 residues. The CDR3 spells CASSPTPDTQYF. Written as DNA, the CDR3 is TGTGCCAGCAGCCCTACACCAGATACGCAGTATTTT. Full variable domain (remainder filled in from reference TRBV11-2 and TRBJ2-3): EAGVAQSPRYKIIEKRQSVAFWCNPISGHATLYWYQQILGQGPKLLIQFQNNGVVDDSQLPKDRFSAERLKGVDSTLKIQPAKLEDSAVYLCASSPTPDTQYFGPGTRLTVL.

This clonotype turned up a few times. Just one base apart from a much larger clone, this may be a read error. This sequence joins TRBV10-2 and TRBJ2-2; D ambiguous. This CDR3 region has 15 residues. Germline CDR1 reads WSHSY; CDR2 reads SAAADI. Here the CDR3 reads CPSSESRQYTGELFF. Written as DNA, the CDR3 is TGCCCCAGCAGTGAGTCTCGACAATACACCGGGGAGCTGTTTTTT.

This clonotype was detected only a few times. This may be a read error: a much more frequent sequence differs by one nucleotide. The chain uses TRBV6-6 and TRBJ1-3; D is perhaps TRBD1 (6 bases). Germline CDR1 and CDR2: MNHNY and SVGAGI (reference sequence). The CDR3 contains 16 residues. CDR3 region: CAGSYSRTESGNTIYF. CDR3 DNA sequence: TGTGCCGGCAGTTACTCGAGGACAGAATCTGGAAACACCATATATTTT.